These 14 T cell receptor beta chains share one sample of origin, sequenced in a study of vaccination and CD4 T cells after COVID-19. No antigen has been assigned to these receptors. Sequence data for DNA of cultured CD4+ T cells were generated by the Oncomine TCR Beta short-read assay. TCRdb reanalysed the PCR reads using MiXCR and keeps one entry per CDR3 protein. The sample records about 20,000 distinct CDR3 sequences, around 43% being singletons. Treatment noted: roughly 10-day PBMC culture with coronavirus spike peptide pools or control peptides (ViraFEST assay). Material for sequencing was CD4+ T cells from blood, cultured in vitro. These receptors were obtained from a human donor who had recovered from COVID-19.

The chain links TRBV14 to TRBJ2-7, with D possibly TRBD1 on 5 matching bases. V was cut by 4 bases and J by 10 bases, with 17 bases left in between. Germline CDR1 reads SGHDN; CDR2 reads FVKESK. The CDR3 is made up of 13 amino acids. CDR3 amino acids: CASSPLYQGVQYF. The CDR3 bases are TGTGCCAGCAGCCCCCTTTACCAGGGTGTCCAGTACTTC.

The V and J genes are TRBV4-1 and TRBJ1-1; D perhaps matches TRBD1 (5 bases). Germline V lookup: CDR1 MGHRA, CDR2 YSYEKL. The CDR3 is made up of 13 amino acids. V gave up 3 bases and J gave up 10 bases, with 15 bases separating them. The CDR3 region is CASSQAETVGAFF. CDR3 nucleotides: TGCGCCAGCAGCCAGGCCGAGACAGTCGGAGCTTTCTTT.

This clonotype was observed a handful of times. The chain recombines TRBV5-1 with TRBJ1-2; D is ambiguous. This CDR3 is built from 10 residues. Per germline, CDR1 SGHRS and CDR2 YFSETQ. Trimming cost V 4 bases and J 6 bases, with 4 bases left between them. CDR3 in amino acids: CASSPNGYTF. The CDR3, as DNA: TGCGCCAGCAGCCCCAATGGCTACACCTTC.

The V gene is TRBV14, the J gene TRBJ2-7, with a possible D match to TRBD2 (5 bases). This CDR3 contains 15 residues. V was clipped by 0 bases and J by 2 bases, with 11 bases between them. The V gene's germline CDR1 is SGHDN and CDR2 FVKESK. The CDR3 loop is CASSQDLRRPYEQYF. As DNA, the CDR3 is TGTGCCAGCAGCCAAGATCTCAGGAGGCCCTACGAGCAGTACTTC.

The chain links TRBV6-2 or TRBV6-3 to TRBJ1-6; the D gene is possibly TRBD1 (6 bases). Germline V lookup: CDR1 MNHEY, CDR2 SVGEGT. This CDR3 region has 13 residues. Between the trimmed V and J ends, which lost 5 bases and 10 bases, there was a span of 12 bases. DNA of the CDR3: TGTGCCAGCAGTGGACAGAGCCGGTCACCCCTCCACTTT. This translates into CASSGQSRSPLHF.

This clonotype was seen a few times. The chain couples TRBV7-2 to TRBJ1-5; D is ambiguous. CDR3 length equals 15 residues. Germline V gene data show CDR1 as SGHTA and CDR2 as FQGNSA. Trimming shortened V by 1 base and J by 7 bases, and 14 bases separated the two germline ends. The CDR3 protein is CASSLEPGLGQPQHF. Here the CDR3 DNA reads TGTGCCAGCAGCTTAGAGCCCGGGCTAGGGCAGCCCCAGCATTTT.

This clonotype turned up a few times. The CDR3 loop reads CASSLAWTTYGYTF. CDR3 sequence (DNA): TGTGCCAGCAGCTTAGCTTGGACAACCTATGGCTACACCTTC. This rearrangement joins TRBV7-2 to TRBJ1-2; tentatively, D is TRBD1 (5 bases). V was pared by 0 bases and J by 4 bases, with 9 bases between. Germline CDR1 and CDR2: SGHTA and FQGNSA. The CDR3 is 14 residues long.

The chain employs TRBV7-9 and TRBJ2-3; 7 nucleotides match TRBD1. This CDR3 contains 15 residues. Germline assignment: CDR1 SEHNR and CDR2 FQNEAQ (reference sequence). V lost 6 bases, J lost 3 bases, and 9 bases stayed unmatched. CDR3 in DNA: TGTGCCAGCAGACAAGACAGGGCGGTAACAGATACGCAGTATTTT. This codes for CASRQDRAVTDTQYF.

This clonotype was seen a few times. The chain links TRBV6-1 to TRBJ1-3; weak D call: TRBD1 (5 bases). CDR1 is MNHNS, CDR2 SASEGT, per germline. The CDR3 has 15 residues. The V and J ends lost 8 bases and 4 bases respectively, with 18 bases between them. This chain's CDR3 is CASGRRGGAGNTIYF. In DNA, the CDR3 is TGTGCCAGCGGCCGTAGGGGAGGTGCAGGAAACACCATATATTTT.

This clonotype is large within its sample. The V call is TRBV20-1, the J call TRBJ1-2; D remains unclear. Germline V gene lookup returns CDR1 DFQATT and CDR2 SNEGSKA (reference sequence). The CDR3 runs to 13 residues. V was shortened by 1 base and J by 2 bases, with 8 bases between the two germline ends. Written as DNA, the CDR3 is TGCAGTGCTAGAGCGTATCAGAACTATGGCTACACCTTC. This translates into CSARAYQNYGYTF.

This clonotype was detected only a few times. The V and J genes are TRBV7-8 and TRBJ2-2, with 7 bases matching TRBD2. The V segment lost 5 bases and the J segment 6 bases; nucleotides outside the gene matches: 15. The length of the CDR3 is 17 residues. From germline, CDR1 is SGHVS and CDR2 FQNEAQ. The CDR3 DNA follows: TGTGCCAGCAGCCATTCAGCGGGACCCGAAGGGGCCGGGGAGCTGTTTTTT. Translating gives CASSHSAGPEGAGELFF. Using reference TRBV7-8 and TRBJ2-2 for the parts outside the CDR3, the full variable domain is GAGVSQSPRYKVAKRGQDVALRCDPISGHVSLFWYQQALGQGPEFLTYFQNEAQLDKSGLPSDRFFAERPEGSVSTLKIQRTQQEDSAVYLCASSHSAGPEGAGELFFGEGSRLTVL.

The V and J genes are TRBV20-1 and TRBJ2-2; a possible D gene is TRBD1 (7 bases). Trimming removed 2 bases at V and 3 bases at J, with 13 bases between. This CDR3 is 15 amino acids long. Germline V gives CDR1 DFQATT, CDR2 SNEGSKA (reference sequence). The CDR3 DNA follows: TGCAGTGCTAGACGGGGCAGGGGGGACACCGGGGAGCTGTTTTTT. Its translation: CSARRGRGDTGELFF.

The chain carries TRBV7-2 and TRBJ2-7; D ambiguous. V gave up 3 bases and J gave up 1 base, with 4 bases separating them. In germline, CDR1 is SGHTA, CDR2 FQGNSA. CDR3 length equals 12 residues. CDR3 amino acids: CASSFDSYEQYF. CDR3 bases: TGTGCCAGCAGCTTCGATTCCTACGAGCAGTACTTC. The full variable domain, with the rest looked up from reference TRBV7-2 and TRBJ2-7, is GAGVSQSPSNKVTEKGKDVELRCDPISGHTALYWYRQSLGQGLEFLIYFQGNSAPDKSGLPSDRFSAERTGGSVSTLTIQRTQQEDSAVYLCASSFDSYEQYFGPGTRLTVT.

The chain couples TRBV19 to TRBJ2-3; 8 bases map to TRBD2. The CDR3 contains 14 residues. Germline values: CDR1 LNHDA, CDR2 SQIVND (reference sequence). Trimming cost V 4 bases and J 2 bases; bases outside gene matches: 2. The CDR3 DNA reads TGTGCCAGTAGTACAGGACTAGCCACAGATACGCAGTATTTT. Its protein product is CASSTGLATDTQYF.